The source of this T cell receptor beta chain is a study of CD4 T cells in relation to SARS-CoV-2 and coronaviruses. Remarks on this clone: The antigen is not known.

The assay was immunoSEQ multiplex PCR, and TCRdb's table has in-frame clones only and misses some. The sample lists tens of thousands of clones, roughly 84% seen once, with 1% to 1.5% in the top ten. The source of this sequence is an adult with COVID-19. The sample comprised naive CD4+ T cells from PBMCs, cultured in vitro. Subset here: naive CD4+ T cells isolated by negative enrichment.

CDR3 protein: CASSGQGHKNIQYF. The CDR3 nucleotides read TGTGCCAGCAGCGGACAGGGACACAAAAACATTCAGTACTTC. The chain links TRBV2 to TRBJ2-4; 8 bases match TRBD1. The CDR3 runs to 14 residues. Germline values: CDR1 SNHLY, CDR2 FYNNEI. Trimming at V came to 6 bases and at J to 3 bases, leaving 4 bases not matched to a gene.